This T cell receptor beta chain was obtained from a study of PD-L1 blockade in urothelial cancer. Germline V lookup: CDR1 DFQATT, CDR2 SNEGSKA (reference sequence). The CDR3 is 9 amino acids. For each patient, 1 to 8 samples were obtained, pretreatment and on-treatment. Clones were read by immunoSEQ multiplex PCR, and TCRdb kept only the in-frame ones, dropping some. This table has just under 40,000 clones, about 89% appearing once. The sequence was obtained from a man in his 60s with urothelial cancer. The chain couples TRBV20-1 to TRBJ1-1; D is unresolved. Sequences were derived from PBMCs, sampled around atezolizumab (anti-PD-L1) treatment. The chain's CDR3 is CGSISEAFF. The CDR3 DNA reads TGCGGTAGTATCTCTGAAGCTTTCTTT.